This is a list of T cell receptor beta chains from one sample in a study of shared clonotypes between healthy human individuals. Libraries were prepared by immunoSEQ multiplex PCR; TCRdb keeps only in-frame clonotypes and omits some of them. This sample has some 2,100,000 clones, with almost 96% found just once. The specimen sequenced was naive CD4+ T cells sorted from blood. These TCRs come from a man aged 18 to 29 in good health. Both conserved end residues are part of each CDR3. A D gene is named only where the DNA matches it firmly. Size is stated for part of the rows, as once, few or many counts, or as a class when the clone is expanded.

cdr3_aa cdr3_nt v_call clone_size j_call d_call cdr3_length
CASSLRSSGAYEQYF TGTGCCAGCAGCCTCCGGTCTTCGGGGGCGTACGAGCAGTACTTC TRBV5-6 - TRBJ2-7 - 15
CASSTSRQGKVSGSNQPQHF TGTGCCAGCTCAACGAGTAGACAGGGGAAGGTATCCGGAAGCAATCAGCCCCAGCATTTT TRBV18 - TRBJ1-5 TRBD1 20
CASSQDPRLPYQETQYF TGCGCCAGCAGCCAAGATCCCCGTCTTCCCTACCAAGAGACCCAGTACTTC TRBV4-1 - TRBJ2-5 - 17
CASSYGQGAQTDTQYF TGTGCCAGCAGTTACGGACAGGGGGCGCAGACAGATACGCAGTATTTT TRBV6-5 once TRBJ2-3 TRBD1 16
CASSLPRTGADTQYF TGTGCCAGCAGTTTGCCCAGGACAGGGGCAGATACGCAGTATTTT TRBV28 - TRBJ2-3 TRBD1 15
CASSFRSVFAQENGYTF TGTGCCAGCAGTTTCAGGTCGGTCTTTGCGCAGGAGAATGGCTACACCTTC TRBV28 - TRBJ1-2 - 17
CASSLRDNSYEQYF TGTGCCAGCAGCCTAAGGGACAACTCCTACGAGCAGTACTTC TRBV5-5 - TRBJ2-7 - 14
CASRPGETQYF TGTGCCAGCAGACCAGGGGAGACCCAGTACTTC TRBV2 - TRBJ2-5 - 11
CASSAARLNTEAFF TGTGCCAGCAGTGCTGCCAGGCTGAACACTGAAGCTTTCTTT TRBV25-1 - TRBJ1-1 - 14
CASSDSGYEAFF TGTGCCAGCAGTGATTCAGGGTATGAAGCTTTCTTT TRBV6-1 - TRBJ1-1 - 12
CASRIPGGPETQYF TGTGCCAGCAGGATCCCGGGAGGCCCGGAGACCCAGTACTTC TRBV6-5 - TRBJ2-5 TRBD2 14
CAWSRLAGAYEQYF TGTGCCTGGAGTCGACTAGCGGGAGCGTACGAGCAGTACTTC TRBV30 - TRBJ2-7 TRBD2 14
CASSSYNPTYEQYF TGTGCCAGCAGTTCGTATAACCCGACCTACGAGCAGTACTTC TRBV6-5 few TRBJ2-7 - 14
CASSYATGAYEQYF TGTGCCAGCAGTTACGCCACAGGGGCCTACGAGCAGTACTTC TRBV6-5 once TRBJ2-7 TRBD1 14
CASSPGQGGDTQYF TGTGCCAGCAGCCCCGGACAGGGGGGGGATACGCAGTATTTT TRBV5-8 - TRBJ2-3 TRBD1 14
CASSVGQPNPPLHF TGTGCCAGCAGCGTAGGACAGCCAAATCCACCCCTCCACTTT TRBV9 - TRBJ1-6 - 14
CASSLARLSNEQFF TGTGCCAGCAGTTTAGCTAGGTTGAGCAATGAGCAGTTCTTC TRBV28 - TRBJ2-1 - 14
CASSPGTELYGYTF TGTGCCAGCAGCCCAGGGACAGAGCTCTATGGCTACACCTTC TRBV9 once TRBJ1-2 TRBD1 14
CASSLRSQPQHF TGTGCCAGCAGTTTACGGAGCCAGCCCCAGCATTTT TRBV28 - TRBJ1-5 - 12
CASSLVLVLVGEQFF TGTGCCAGCAGCTTAGTACTAGTATTAGTTGGTGAGCAGTTCTTC TRBV11-2 - TRBJ2-1 - 15
CASSLGTGGEQYF TGCGCCAGCAGCTTGGGGACAGGGGGCGAGCAGTACTTC TRBV5-1 few TRBJ2-7 TRBD1 13
CSVEEGQRPYEQYF TGCAGCGTAGAAGAAGGACAGAGGCCCTACGAGCAGTACTTC TRBV29-1 - TRBJ2-7 - 14
CASSSNSGTKSSGANVLTF TGTGCCAGCTCATCAAACTCCGGGACAAAGAGCTCTGGGGCCAACGTCCTGACTTTC TRBV18 - TRBJ2-6 - 19
CASSNGQGWHNEQFF TGCGCCAGCAGTAACGGACAGGGGTGGCATAATGAGCAGTTCTTC TRBV5-1 once TRBJ2-1 TRBD1 15
CASSREPQGDDYGYTF TGCGCCAGCAGCCGGGAACCACAGGGGGACGACTATGGCTACACCTTC TRBV5-1 - TRBJ1-2 TRBD1 16
CASSPSGLAGGGTGELFF TGTGCCAGCAGCCCCTCGGGACTAGCGGGGGGTGGCACCGGGGAGCTGTTTTTT TRBV7-9 - TRBJ2-2 TRBD2 18